The 27 T cell receptor beta chains listed next were all sequenced from one sample in a study of cytomegalovirus exposure and HLA in healthy donors. In the PCR, 60 Vbeta and 13 Jbeta primers were used. Clones were read by immunoSEQ multiplex PCR, and TCRdb kept only the in-frame ones, dropping some. The repertoire consists of about 64,000 clones, with around four fifths occurring once and the leading ten covering more than 5%. The sequencing sample was made of PBMCs. These receptors were obtained from a male donor in good health and CMV-seropositive.

The chain joins TRBV11-2 to TRBJ2-7, with 8 bases that match TRBD2. This CDR3 spans 15 amino acids. V shed 5 bases and J 2 bases; nucleotides not matched to a gene: 8. Germline V gives CDR1 SGHAT, CDR2 FQNNGV. CDR3 protein: CASSGGTSGPYEQYF. In DNA form, the CDR3 reads TGTGCCAGCAGCGGAGGCACTAGCGGTCCCTACGAGCAGTACTTC.

This clone was observed a few times. The sample holds other DNA sequences that translate to the same CDR3. V gene TRBV4-3 combines with J gene TRBJ1-2, with 7 bases lining up with TRBD1. J lost 4 bases, V lost 1 base, and 3 bases had no gene match. CDR1 and CDR2 from the germline V gene are LGHNA and YSLEER. The CDR3 is made up of 14 amino acids. The CDR3, as DNA: TGCGCCAGCAGCCAAGGAGGGGGCGGCTATGGCTACACCTTC. Translation gives CASSQGGGGYGYTF.

The V call is TRBV18, the J call TRBJ1-2; possibly TRBD1 for D (6 bases). CDR1 and CDR2 (germline): KGHSH, LQKENI. Trimming took off 3 bases at V and 5 bases at J, with 16 bases between the two ends. The CDR3 covers 15 residues. CDR3 in DNA: TGTGCCAGCTCACCTCCGACAGGCCCTTTATATGGCTACACCTTC. Amino acids: CASSPPTGPLYGYTF. The entire variable domain, with the rest obtained from reference TRBV18 and TRBJ1-2, is as follows: NAGVMQNPRHLVRRRGQEARLRCSPMKGHSHVYWYRQLPEEGLKFMVYLQKENIIDESGMPKERFSAEFPKEGPSILRIQQVVRGDSAAYFCASSPPTGPLYGYTFGSGTRLTVV.

The chain uses TRBV11-2 and TRBJ2-1, with D possibly being TRBD2 (6 bases). The CDR3 length is 13 residues. Germline assignment: CDR1 SGHAT and CDR2 FQNNGV. V was shortened by 8 bases and J by 4 bases, with 12 bases between the two germline ends. DNA for the CDR3: TGTGCCAGCCGCCCGGGGGTTTACAATGAGCAGTTCTTC. Protein product: CASRPGVYNEQFF.

The chain's CDR3 is CATSRDRQTNEKLFF. DNA for the CDR3: TGTGCCACCAGCAGAGATCGCCAGACTAATGAAAAACTGTTTTTT. This chain links TRBV15 with TRBJ1-4; no firm D call. From germline, CDR1 is LNHNV and CDR2 YYDKDF (reference sequence). V was cut by 0 bases and J by 2 bases, with 7 bases left in between. The CDR3 length is 15 residues.

This clone appeared a single time. The J gene is TRBJ2-2, the V gene TRBV7-9, with TRBD2 matching 8 bases. CDR3 length: 16 amino acids. CDR1 is SEHNR and CDR2 is FQNEAQ in the germline V gene (reference sequence). The junction had 8 bases not matched to a gene; V was cut back by 7 bases and J by 1 base. The chain's CDR3 is CASIPGGGRNTGELFF. DNA for the CDR3: TGTGCCAGCATCCCCGGGGGGGGCCGGAACACCGGGGAGCTGTTTTTT. The variable domain in full, completed from reference TRBV7-9 and TRBJ2-2, reads DTGVSQNPRHKITKRGQNVTFRCDPISEHNRLYWYRQTLGQGPEFLTYFQNEAQLEKSRLLSDRFSAERPKGSFSTLEIQRTEQGDSAMYLCASIPGGGRNTGELFFGEGSRLTVL.

The J gene is TRBJ1-2, the V gene TRBV11-2; TRBD1 agrees at 10 bases. The CDR3 is made up of 16 amino acids. V lost 2 bases, J lost 7 bases, and 10 bases stayed unmatched. Germline V gene lookup returns CDR1 SGHAT and CDR2 FQNNGV. In DNA form, the CDR3 reads TGTGCCAGCAGCTTAAACTTCCGGACAGGGGGAAGTGGCTACACCTTC. It codes for CASSLNFRTGGSGYTF.

The chain has TRBV5-4 and TRBJ2-5; no definite D call. This CDR3 region has 16 residues. From germline, CDR1 is SGHNT and CDR2 YYREEE (reference sequence). V was pared by 2 bases and J by 0 bases, with 14 bases between. CDR3 bases: TGTGCCAGCAGCTTCGGGTTTCACGGAAACCAAGAGACCCAGTACTTC. This gives the protein CASSFGFHGNQETQYF.

V gene TRBV4-2 combines with J gene TRBJ1-6; D not certain. Trimming removed 0 bases at V and 0 bases at J, with 12 bases between. This CDR3 region has 18 residues. CDR1 and CDR2 from the germline V gene are LGHNA and YNFKEQ. The CDR3 spells CASSQDPITSSYNSPLHF. The DNA of the CDR3 is TGTGCCAGCAGCCAAGATCCAATAACCAGCTCCTATAATTCACCCCTCCACTTT.

The V call is TRBV14, the J call TRBJ1-2; D is possibly TRBD1 (5 bases). The CDR3 has 15 residues. Germline V CDR1 and CDR2: SGHDN, FVKESK. V dropped 1 base and J dropped 6 bases, with 15 bases sitting between them. The CDR3 here is CASSQVGRALHGYTF. For the CDR3, the DNA is TGTGCCAGCAGCCAAGTGGGCAGGGCGCTGCATGGCTACACCTTC.

This clone was counted only a few times. The chain has TRBV18 and TRBJ1-4, with D possibly matching TRBD1 (6 bases). Germline CDR1 KGHSH, CDR2 LQKENI. CDR3 length equals 16 residues. Trimming left V 3 bases short and J 6 bases short, with 17 bases between. The CDR3 is CASSPKARTVDEKLFF. Here the CDR3 DNA reads TGTGCCAGCTCACCGAAGGCGCGGACAGTCGATGAAAAACTGTTTTTT.

This chain joins TRBV9 and TRBJ1-1, with D hard to call. Germline V lookup: CDR1 SGDLS, CDR2 YYNGEE. Trimming took off 0 bases at V and 3 bases at J, with 12 bases between the two ends. CDR3 length: 15 amino acids. The CDR3 region has the DNA TGTGCCAGCAGCGTAGGAGCTGGGAGGGACACTGAAGCTTTCTTT. This gives the protein CASSVGAGRDTEAFF.

The J gene is TRBJ2-6, the V gene TRBV5-1; TRBD1 matches 7 bases. Trimming removed 7 bases from V and 0 bases from J; junction bases left unmatched: 10. Germline values: CDR1 SGHRS, CDR2 YFSETQ. CDR3 size: 17 residues. This CDR3 is CASAEGTASSGANVLTF. CDR3 coding DNA: TGCGCCAGCGCTGAAGGGACAGCCAGCTCTGGGGCCAACGTCCTGACTTTC.

In nucleotides, the CDR3 is TGTGCCAGTAGTATAGACGTGTACAATGAGCAGTTCTTC. Translation: CASSIDVYNEQFF. J is TRBJ2-1 and V is TRBV19; D gene unclear. Germline CDR1 reads LNHDA; CDR2 reads SQIVND (reference sequence). The CDR3 extends over 13 amino acids. V shed 0 bases and J shed 4 bases, with 4 bases lying between them.

This clone was seen just once. This sequence joins TRBV7-9 and TRBJ1-6; TRBD1 agrees at 8 bases. The CDR3 is made up of 17 amino acids. Per germline, CDR1 SEHNR and CDR2 FQNEAQ (reference sequence). After removal of 1 base from V and 8 bases from J, the junction contained 10 bases not matched to a gene. CDR3 loop: CASSLEWPGGSHSPLHF. The DNA of the CDR3 is TGTGCCAGCAGCTTAGAGTGGCCAGGGGGCTCTCATTCACCCCTCCACTTT.

J is TRBJ2-7 and V is TRBV10-3, with D possibly TRBD2 on 5 matching bases. Deletions cut 6 bases from V and 2 bases from J, with 17 bases between. The CDR3 has 15 residues. Germline CDR1 and CDR2: ENHRY and SYGVKD. Written as DNA, the CDR3 is TGTGCCATCAGCCCTTTTACTAGACGGACCTACGAGCAGTACTTC. Amino acids: CAISPFTRRTYEQYF.

V is TRBV9 and J is TRBJ2-2; 11 nucleotides line up with TRBD2. The CDR3 covers 19 residues. Trimming at V came to 2 bases and at J to 1 base, leaving 10 bases not matched to a gene. Germline lookup yields CDR1 SGDLS and CDR2 YYNGEE. The CDR3 DNA sequence: TGTGCCAGCAGCGTTAGTAGGGGACTAGCGGATAGGAACACCGGGGAGCTGTTTTTT. Amino acids: CASSVSRGLADRNTGELFF.

The chain employs TRBV5-1 and TRBJ1-4; TRBD1 is a possible D gene (6 bases). The CDR3 has 17 residues. V was trimmed by 1 base and J by 1 base, leaving 14 bases between them. From germline, CDR1 is SGHRS and CDR2 YFSETQ. The CDR3 coding sequence is TGCGCCAGCAGCTTGAGTCCGCAGGGGCAAACTAATGAAAAACTGTTTTTT. Its translation is CASSLSPQGQTNEKLFF. Full variable domain (rest looked up from reference TRBV5-1 and TRBJ1-4): KAGVTQTPRYLIKTRGQQVTLSCSPISGHRSVSWYQQTPGQGLQFLFEYFSETQRNKGNFPGRFSGRQFSNSRSEMNVSTLELGDSALYLCASSLSPQGQTNEKLFFGSGTQLSVL.

This clone has more than one count but fewer than ten. The genes are TRBV28 and TRBJ2-5; possibly TRBD1 for D (6 bases). Looked up from germline, CDR1 is MDHEN and CDR2 is SYDVKM. V was pared by 6 bases and J by 2 bases, with 13 bases between. The CDR3 runs 14 residues. The CDR3 region has the DNA TGTGCCAGCAGCCGTGGGACACCTCAAGAGACCCAGTACTTC. It encodes CASSRGTPQETQYF.

The sample holds one count of this clone. V gene TRBV5-1 combines with J gene TRBJ2-3, with 12 bases fitting TRBD2. V lost 10 bases and J lost 5; bases outside the gene matches: 8. CDR3 length equals 14 residues. Germline V gene lookup returns CDR1 SGHRS and CDR2 YFSETQ. The CDR3: CAGASGGAEDTQYF. The CDR3 bases are TGCGCCGGTGCTAGCGGGGGGGCCGAAGATACGCAGTATTTT.

The chain combines TRBV2 with TRBJ2-3; 12 bases agree with TRBD2. The V segment lost 2 bases and the J segment 1 base; nucleotides outside the gene matches: 4. Germline values: CDR1 SNHLY, CDR2 FYNNEI. CDR3 length equals 17 residues. The CDR3 protein is CASSELAGGPGTDTQYF. DNA of the CDR3: TGTGCCAGCAGTGAACTAGCGGGGGGGCCCGGCACAGATACGCAGTATTTT.

V usage is TRBV7-9 and J usage is TRBJ2-5; TRBD2 matches at 7 bases. Looked up from germline, CDR1 is SEHNR and CDR2 is FQNEAQ (reference sequence). J was trimmed by 1 base and V by 5 bases; bases with no gene match: 7. This CDR3 is 15 amino acids long. CDR3 residues: CASSTWGGTQETQYF. The CDR3 DNA reads as TGTGCCAGCAGCACATGGGGGGGGACCCAAGAGACCCAGTACTTC.

A few counts support this clone. The chain couples TRBV6-5 to TRBJ1-5; D not resolved. CDR1 is MNHEY, CDR2 SVGAGI, per germline. This CDR3 has 13 residues. The ends were cut back, 2 bases at V and 5 bases at J, with 7 bases in the middle. CDR3 loop: CASSYNRDQPQHF. For the CDR3, the DNA is TGTGCCAGCAGTTACAACCGGGATCAGCCCCAGCATTTT.

The V and J genes are TRBV12-2 and TRBJ1-2; the table's D call of TRBD1 was not tested on the DNA. TRBV12-2 corresponds to a pseudogene. This CDR3 is 17 amino acids long. The CDR3 is CASRLGLGGRLHLWLTF. CDR3 in DNA: TGTGCAAGTCGCTTAGGGTTAGGGGGCCGCCTACATCTATGGCTGACCTTC.

This clone was seen more than once but under ten times. The genes are TRBV10-1 and TRBJ2-5; tentative D call: TRBD1 (6 bases). Germline-derived CDR1 and CDR2 are WNHNN and SYGVQD (reference sequence). V shed 8 bases and J shed 1 base, with 11 bases lying between them. The CDR3 is made up of 13 amino acids. CDR3 in amino acids: CASDRICQETQYF. CDR3 bases: TGCGCCAGCGACAGGATTTGCCAAGAGACCCAGTACTTC.

This rearrangement joins TRBV7-9 to TRBJ2-7; 11 nucleotides agree with TRBD2. This CDR3 has 15 amino acids. With 5 bases clipped from V and 6 bases from J, the junction kept 9 bases outside the gene matches. The germline V gene encodes CDR1 SEHNR and CDR2 FQNEAQ (reference sequence). The CDR3 protein is CASSPNSLAGVEQYF. CDR3 DNA: TGTGCCAGCAGCCCTAACTCACTAGCGGGGGTCGAGCAGTACTTC.

The chain joins TRBV6-6 to TRBJ2-5; 8 bases line up with TRBD1. The CDR3 is 14 residues long. Trimming took 5 bases from V and 1 from J; bases not matched to a gene: 3. Germline CDR1 and CDR2: MNHNY and SVGAGI (reference sequence). The CDR3 bases are TGTGCCAGCAGTCGACAGGGGACCCAAGAGACCCAGTACTTC. Translation gives CASSRQGTQETQYF.